This T cell receptor (beta chain) comes out of a study of response to subunit inactivated influenza vaccine. Points from the study as a whole: Authors suggested seasonal influenza vaccinations each recruit few new T cells.

Between the trimmed V and J ends, which lost 6 bases and 0 bases, there was a span of 11 bases. The length of the CDR3 is 14 residues. TCRdb reprocessed the RT-PCR reads via MiXCR and lists one record per CDR3 protein. The table includes hundreds of thousands of distinct CDR3 sequences, about 20% detected once. Details on this clonotype: Its antigen remains unknown.

The chain is built from TRBV12-3 or TRBV12-4 and TRBJ2-5; tentative D call: TRBD1 (6 bases). The clonotype originates from a man aged 50-75 years who received an inactivated influenza vaccine. The sequenced sample was PBMCs from blood, obtained approximately 20 months after vaccination. DNA for the CDR3: TGTGCCAGCAGCCTCACAGGGCACCAAGAGACCCAGTACTTC. Its translation: CASSLTGHQETQYF.